One and the same sample provided the 20 T cell receptor beta chains below, sequenced in a study of early T cells in non-severe SARS-CoV-2 infection. TCRdb re-called the 5' RACE reads with MiXCR, one entry per CDR3 protein. The sample lists approximately 75,000 distinct CDR3 sequences, 14% occurring once. The sequenced sample was whole blood, obtained at baseline. These receptors all come from an adult who was a healthcare worker with PCR-confirmed SARS-CoV-2 infection or an uninfected control (not recorded which).

The chain has TRBV29-1 and TRBJ2-3; D not certain. There are 12 residues in the CDR3. V was trimmed by 6 bases and J by 4 bases, leaving 11 bases between them. Germline CDR1 is SQVTM and CDR2 is ANQGSEA. The CDR3 loop reads CSVTWAPDTQYF. The CDR3 DNA follows: TGCAGCGTCACCTGGGCCCCAGATACGCAGTATTTT.

This clonotype was observed many times. The gene calls are TRBV7-2 and TRBJ2-5; perhaps D is TRBD1 or TRBD2 (5 bases each). Per the germline V gene, CDR1 is SGHTA and CDR2 is FQGNSA. This CDR3 contains 15 residues. V was cut by 6 bases and J by 4 bases, with 18 bases left in between. In nucleotides, the CDR3 is TGTGCCAGCAGATTTCCGGGGCTGGGGCGAGAGACCCAGTACTTC. Residues: CASRFPGLGRETQYF.

This clonotype was seen a few times. The chain employs TRBV7-9 and TRBJ2-7; D is ambiguous. The V and J ends lost 5 bases and 3 bases respectively, with 11 bases between them. CDR3 length: 13 residues. Germline-derived CDR1 and CDR2 are SEHNR and FQNEAQ (reference sequence). CDR3 sequence reads: CASSDPTHYEQYF. The CDR3 coding sequence is TGTGCCAGCAGCGACCCGACTCACTACGAGCAGTACTTC.

This clonotype showed up just a few times. The chain couples TRBV28 to TRBJ2-7, with 7 positions matching TRBD2. This CDR3 has 12 amino acids. J was trimmed by 5 bases and V by 2 bases; bases with no gene match: 0. Germline CDR1 MDHEN, CDR2 SYDVKM. The CDR3 is CASSLGGDEQYF. DNA of the CDR3: TGTGCCAGCAGTTTAGGGGGGGACGAGCAGTACTTC.

This clonotype was recorded at least ten times. The chain links TRBV24-1 to TRBJ2-2; 13 bases align to TRBD2. CDR3 length: 17 amino acids. Germline V gene sequence: CDR1 KGHDR, CDR2 SFDVKD. The V gene end was trimmed by 8 bases and the J gene end by 2 bases; junction bases not matched to a gene: 7. The CDR3 DNA reads as TGTGCCACCATGGGGACTAGCGGGATGGGCAACACCGGGGAGCTGTTTTTT. It encodes CATMGTSGMGNTGELFF.

This chain links TRBV9 with TRBJ1-4; no definite D call. CDR3 length equals 14 residues. V shed 0 bases and J shed 3 bases, with 6 bases lying between them. From germline, CDR1 is SGDLS and CDR2 YYNGEE. For the CDR3, the DNA is TGTGCCAGCAGCGTAGGAGGGTCTAATGAAAAACTGTTTTTT. This codes for CASSVGGSNEKLFF. The full variable domain, completed using reference TRBV9 and TRBJ1-4, is DSGVTQTPKHLITATGQRVTLRCSPRSGDLSVYWYQQSLDQGLQFLIQYYNGEERAKGNILERFSAQQFPDLHSELNLSSLELGDSALYFCASSVGGSNEKLFFGSGTQLSVL.

This clonotype occurred many times. The chain joins TRBV4-1 to TRBJ2-1; no clear D. This CDR3 spans 15 amino acids. V was pared by 4 bases and J by 0 bases, with 10 bases between. Germline loops: CDR1 MGHRA, CDR2 YSYEKL. In DNA form, the CDR3 reads TGCGCCAGCAGCCTCGTCTCAAGCTCCTACAATGAGCAGTTCTTC. This gives the protein CASSLVSSSYNEQFF.

V gene TRBV9 combines with J gene TRBJ1-2; the D gene is possibly TRBD1 (6 bases). V was cut by 4 bases and J by 3 bases, with 16 bases left in between. This CDR3 contains 15 residues. The germline V gene encodes CDR1 SGDLS and CDR2 YYNGEE. CDR3 loop: CASSPTPEGDYGYTF. In nucleotides, the CDR3 is TGTGCCAGCAGCCCGACCCCCGAGGGGGACTATGGCTACACCTTC.

Ten or more counts support this clonotype. The rearrangement joins TRBV2 to TRBJ2-1; no clear D gene. Trimming pared 0 bases from V and 9 bases from J, leaving 15 bases between. This CDR3 contains 15 residues. Germline values: CDR1 SNHLY, CDR2 FYNNEI. The CDR3 reads CASSEALRYGGEQFF. In DNA, the CDR3 is TGTGCCAGCAGTGAAGCGCTTCGATATGGCGGTGAGCAGTTCTTC.

This clonotype has more than one count but fewer than ten. This chain uses TRBV28 with TRBJ1-3; 7 nucleotides line up with TRBD1. The germline gives CDR1 MDHEN, CDR2 SYDVKM. The CDR3 is 15 residues long. The ends lost 7 bases at V and 9 bases at J; junction bases unmatched: 15. The CDR3 here is CASKPPGTAGSTIYF. CDR3 coding DNA: TGTGCCAGCAAGCCCCCCGGGACAGCGGGGTCCACCATATATTTT.

This clonotype was seen repeatedly, ten times or more. The rearrangement joins TRBV12-2 to TRBJ2-7; TRBD2 reflects the table's D call only, with no check against the DNA. TRBV12-2 is a known pseudogene. CDR3 size: 15 residues. CDR3 loop: CASRRAGESSYEQYF. Written as DNA, the CDR3 is TGTGCAAGTCGAAGAGCGGGAGAGAGCTCCTACGAGCAGTACTTC.

This chain connects TRBV7-2 to TRBJ1-2; D call uncertain. This CDR3 has 16 residues. In germline, CDR1 is SGHTA, CDR2 FQGNSA. V was trimmed by 1 base and J by 4 bases, leaving 16 bases between them. CDR3 nucleotides: TGTGCCAGCAGCTTAGGAGCCGGGATCTTGATCTATGGCTACACCTTC. It specifies CASSLGAGILIYGYTF. The variable domain in full, completed from reference TRBV7-2 and TRBJ1-2, reads GAGVSQSPSNKVTEKGKDVELRCDPISGHTALYWYRQSLGQGLEFLIYFQGNSAPDKSGLPSDRFSAERTGGSVSTLTIQRTQQEDSAVYLCASSLGAGILIYGYTFGSGTRLTVV.

This clonotype was found once. The chain links TRBV20-1 to TRBJ2-3; 14 bases are a match to TRBD2. This CDR3 spans 14 amino acids. In germline, CDR1 is DFQATT, CDR2 SNEGSKA (reference sequence). J gave up 4 bases and V 6 bases, and 3 bases lay outside the gene matches. CDR3 protein: CSAGLAGGPDTQYF. The CDR3 DNA reads TGCAGTGCCGGACTAGCGGGAGGCCCAGATACGCAGTATTTT.

This clonotype was seen repeatedly, ten times or more. The V gene is TRBV7-9, the J gene TRBJ1-2; D might be TRBD1 (5 bases). The V end lost 3 bases, the J end lost 6 bases, and 11 bases lay between the germline ends. In germline, CDR1 is SEHNR, CDR2 FQNEAQ (reference sequence). CDR3 length equals 13 residues. CDR3 DNA: TGTGCCAGCAGCTTCGGGCAGGGTGATGGCTACACCTTC. Translation: CASSFGQGDGYTF.

This sequence joins TRBV6-6 and TRBJ2-4, with 11 bases matching TRBD2. The junction had 21 bases not matched to a gene; V was cut back by 6 bases and J by 8 bases. The CDR3 length is 19 residues. The germline gives CDR1 MNHNY, CDR2 SVGAGI (reference sequence). Written as DNA, the CDR3 is TGTGCCAGCAGGGGACAGGACCTGACTAGCGGGGATCGGTATTACATTCAGTACTTC. Translating gives CASRGQDLTSGDRYYIQYF.

V and J are TRBV3-1 and TRBJ2-3; TRBD2 might be the D (5 bases). V lost 1 base, J lost 5 bases, and 13 bases lay in between. Germline CDR1 reads LGHDT; CDR2 reads YNNKEL (reference sequence). The CDR3 consists of 15 residues. CDR3 residues: CASSQGLGGLDTQYF. For the CDR3, the DNA is TGTGCCAGCAGCCAAGGGCTCGGCGGGCTAGATACGCAGTATTTT.

This chain uses TRBV10-2 with TRBJ2-3, with TRBD2 matching 7 bases. CDR1 is WSHSY, CDR2 SAAADI, per germline. The CDR3 sequence is 17 residues long. V shed 5 bases and J 0 bases; nucleotides not matched to a gene: 11. CDR3: CASSSGKSGVSTDTQYF. CDR3 sequence (DNA): TGCGCCAGCAGTTCCGGAAAGAGCGGGGTTAGCACAGATACGCAGTATTTT.

CDR3 nucleotides: TGTGCCAGCAGAGTCTTAAGTTCCACCGGGGAGCTGTTTTTT. This codes for CASRVLSSTGELFF. The rearrangement joins TRBV12-3 or TRBV12-4 to TRBJ2-2; no reliable D call. The CDR3 loop spans 14 amino acids. Trimming shortened V by 6 bases and J by 4 bases, and 12 bases separated the two germline ends.

The rearrangement links TRBV7-6 to TRBJ1-2; D is ambiguous. CDR3 length equals 11 residues. V was trimmed by 4 bases and J by 8 bases, leaving 8 bases between them. From germline, CDR1 is SGHVS and CDR2 FNYEAQ. The CDR3 DNA follows: TGTGCCAGCAGCTCAGGAACCGGCTACACCTTC. The encoded protein is CASSSGTGYTF.

The genes are TRBV5-1 and TRBJ2-3; 11 nucleotides align to TRBD2. Germline loops: CDR1 SGHRS, CDR2 YFSETQ. The CDR3 extends over 16 amino acids. V shed 4 bases and J 5 bases; nucleotides not matched to a gene: 9. CDR3 coding DNA: TGCGCCAGCAGCCCCCAGGGTAGCGGGAGGGGAGATACGCAGTATTTT. It encodes CASSPQGSGRGDTQYF.